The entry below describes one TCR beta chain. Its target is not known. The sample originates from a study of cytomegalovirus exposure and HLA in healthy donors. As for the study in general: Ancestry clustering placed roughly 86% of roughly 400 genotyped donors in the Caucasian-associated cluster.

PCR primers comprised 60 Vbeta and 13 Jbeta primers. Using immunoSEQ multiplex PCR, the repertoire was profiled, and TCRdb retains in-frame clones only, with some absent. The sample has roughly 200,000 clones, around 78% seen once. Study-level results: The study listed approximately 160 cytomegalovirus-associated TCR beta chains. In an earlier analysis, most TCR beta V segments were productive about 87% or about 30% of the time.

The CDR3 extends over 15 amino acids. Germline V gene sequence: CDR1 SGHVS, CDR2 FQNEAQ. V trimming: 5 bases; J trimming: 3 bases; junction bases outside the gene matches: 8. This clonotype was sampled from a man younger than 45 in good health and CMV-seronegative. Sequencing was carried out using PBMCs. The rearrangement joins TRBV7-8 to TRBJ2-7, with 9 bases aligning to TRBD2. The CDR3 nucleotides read TGTGCCAGCAGCGAAGGACTAGCGAGGTTCTACGAGCAGTACTTC. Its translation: CASSEGLARFYEQYF.